What follows are 28 T cell receptor beta chains derived from one specimen sequenced in a study of T-cell reconstitution after alpha-beta-depleted transplantation in children. Preparation of the TCRbeta library was carried out with unique molecular identifiers. From the PCR reads, TCRdb called clonotypes with MiXCR, one entry per CDR3 protein. The data show hundreds of thousands of distinct CDR3 sequences, approximately 12% seen once. Source: PBMCs, mostly from graft donor cells, taken 360 days after TCRalphabeta/CD19-depleted stem cell transplant. These receptor sequences come from a male patient between 5 and 17 years old who had a stem cell transplant for acute myeloid leukemia, so the T cells may come from the graft donor.

In its sample, this clonotype is medium-sized (0.01 to 0.1%). The chain combines TRBV29-1 with TRBJ2-7; 7 bases agree with TRBD2. The CDR3 has 15 amino acids. CDR1 SQVTM and CDR2 ANQGSEA come from the germline V gene. V lost 4 bases, J lost 7 bases, and 16 bases stayed unmatched. CDR3 DNA sequence: TGCAGCGTTGCCCGGGCTAGCGGACTTGGAGGGGAGCAGTACTTC. The encoded protein is CSVARASGLGGEQYF.

This sequence joins TRBV20-1 and TRBJ2-5; D may be TRBD2 (5 bases). Germline values: CDR1 DFQATT, CDR2 SNEGSKA (reference sequence). CDR3 length equals 15 residues. V lost 3 bases and J 4 bases, leaving 18 bases between the germline ends. As DNA, the CDR3 is TGCAGTGCTAGGTCCGACATAGCGAGGAGAGAGACCCAGTACTTC. Translated: CSARSDIARRETQYF.

This clonotype was counted only a few times. This chain links TRBV5-5 with TRBJ2-2; TRBD1 might be the D (6 bases). Trimming cost V 1 base and J 1 base, with 8 bases left between them. The CDR3 runs to 15 residues. Germline V gene data show CDR1 as SGHKS and CDR2 as YYEKEE (reference sequence). The CDR3 protein is CASSLYRENTGELFF. In nucleotides, the CDR3 is TGTGCCAGCAGCTTGTACAGGGAGAACACCGGGGAGCTGTTTTTT.

J is TRBJ2-1 and V is TRBV9; 12 positions agree with TRBD2. From germline, CDR1 is SGDLS and CDR2 YYNGEE. The CDR3 covers 17 residues. V trimming: 0 bases; J trimming: 6 bases; junction bases outside the gene matches: 7. CDR3 protein: CASSVDLAGGPINEQFF. CDR3 nucleotides: TGTGCCAGCAGCGTAGATCTAGCGGGAGGGCCGATCAATGAGCAGTTCTTC.

There are a few counts of this clonotype. The rearrangement uses TRBV27 and TRBJ2-1, with 13 bases aligning to TRBD2. V gave up 5 bases and J gave up 10 bases; unmatched junction bases: 14. CDR3 length: 17 amino acids. The germline V gene has CDR1 MNHEY and CDR2 SMNVEV (reference sequence). The CDR3 spells CASSPLGLAGIGEEQFF. The CDR3 DNA reads TGTGCCAGCAGTCCGCTGGGACTAGCGGGGATTGGGGAGGAGCAGTTCTTC.

In this sample, this clonotype turned up many times. The genes are TRBV11-2 and TRBJ2-7; maybe TRBD1 (6 bases). CDR3 length equals 15 residues. V lost 1 base, J lost 5 bases, and 15 bases lay in between. Germline V gene lookup returns CDR1 SGHAT and CDR2 FQNNGV. CDR3 in amino acids: CASSLGGQGHNEQYF. The DNA for the CDR3 is TGTGCCAGCAGCTTAGGGGGGCAGGGGCACAACGAGCAGTACTTC.

This clonotype was recorded many times. The chain combines TRBV20-1 with TRBJ2-1; 14 bases agree with TRBD2. Per the germline V gene, CDR1 is DFQATT and CDR2 is SNEGSKA (reference sequence). V was clipped by 6 bases and J by 4 bases; unmatched bases: 5. The CDR3 totals 15 residues. CDR3 amino acids: CSAGTSGRGYNEQFF. The CDR3 nucleotides are TGCAGTGCAGGGACTAGCGGGAGAGGGTACAATGAGCAGTTCTTC.

The sample holds a few counts of this clonotype. The chain uses TRBV11-2 and TRBJ1-1; no reliable D call. Looked up from germline, CDR1 is SGHAT and CDR2 is FQNNGV. This CDR3 region has 12 residues. V was shortened by 0 bases and J by 6 bases, with 5 bases between the two germline ends. The CDR3 here is CASSLDRSEAFF. Written as DNA, the CDR3 is TGTGCCAGCAGCTTAGATCGGTCTGAAGCTTTCTTT.

Comment on this clonotype: An end of the junction does not agree with germline; a read error may underlie this. The rearrangement joins TRBV11-1 to TRBJ2-1, with 14 bases aligning to TRBD2. This CDR3 has 19 amino acids. From germline, CDR1 is SGHAT and CDR2 FQDESV (reference sequence). Here the CDR3 DNA reads TGTGCCAGCAGCCCGCGGACTAGCGGGAGGCCGAGCTCCTACAGTGAGCAGTTCTTC. Translation: CASSPRTSGRPSSYSEQFF.

The V gene is TRBV30, the J gene TRBJ2-3; D unclear. Trimming removed 3 bases from V and 8 bases from J, with 12 bases in between. Germline V gene data show CDR1 as GTSNPN and CDR2 as SVGIG (reference sequence). The CDR3 extends over 12 amino acids. The CDR3 protein is CAWSGIERTQYF. CDR3 DNA sequence: TGTGCCTGGAGCGGTATAGAACGTACGCAGTATTTT.

The chain carries TRBV5-1 and TRBJ2-7; no firm D call. Looked up from germline, CDR1 is SGHRS and CDR2 is YFSETQ. Trimming pared 9 bases from V and 6 bases from J, leaving 13 bases between. This CDR3 is built from 11 residues. CDR3 protein: CATHEESEQYF. CDR3 DNA sequence: TGCGCCACCCATGAGGAAAGCGAGCAGTACTTC.

Concerning this clonotype itself: Possible read error: a much larger clone is one base away. The J gene is TRBJ2-7, the V gene TRBV28; 11 positions match TRBD1. Unmatched junction bases numbered 7, after V lost 5 bases and J lost 7 bases. Germline values: CDR1 MDHEN, CDR2 SYDVKM. CDR3 length: 14 residues. Here the CDR3 reads CASSPGQGAEEQYF. CDR3 nucleotides: TGTGCCAGCAGTCCCGGACAGGGGGCGGAAGAGCAGTACTTC.

This clonotype came up a few times. V and J are TRBV20-1 and TRBJ2-1; D may match TRBD1 or TRBD2 (5 bases each). The CDR3 length is 17 residues. CDR1 DFQATT and CDR2 SNEGSKA come from the germline V gene (reference sequence). With 6 bases removed from V and 4 bases from J, the gap between germline ends came to 25 bases. CDR3 bases: TGCAGTGCCGCTCCCACCTTCCGGGACGCAACTTACAATGAGCAGTTCTTC. Its protein product is CSAAPTFRDATYNEQFF.

This chain uses TRBV3-1 with TRBJ2-7; no definite D call. V lost 3 bases and J 5 bases, leaving 11 bases between the germline ends. The CDR3 consists of 13 residues. Germline V gene data show CDR1 as LGHDT and CDR2 as YNNKEL (reference sequence). The CDR3 DNA is TGTGCCAGCAGCCAGTTTGTAGGCAACGAGCAGTACTTC. This sequence encodes CASSQFVGNEQYF.

This rearrangement joins TRBV6-1 to TRBJ2-7, with D perhaps matching TRBD1 or TRBD2 (5 bases each). Trimming removed 6 bases from V and 3 bases from J, with 15 bases in between. Per the germline V gene, CDR1 is MNHNS and CDR2 is SASEGT. CDR3 size: 14 residues. This CDR3 is CASSRVGALYEQYF. The CDR3 region has the DNA TGTGCCAGCAGCCGCGTCGGGGCCCTCTACGAGCAGTACTTC.

The sample holds a few counts of this clonotype. V and J are TRBV20-1 and TRBJ2-7; TRBD2 aligns across 13 bases. The CDR3 has 16 amino acids. Germline V gives CDR1 DFQATT, CDR2 SNEGSKA (reference sequence). The V segment lost 5 bases and the J segment 5 bases; nucleotides outside the gene matches: 12. Here the CDR3 DNA reads TGCAGTGCTCCGGGACTAGCGGGGTCCTACGACGACGAGCAGTACTTC. Translating it yields CSAPGLAGSYDDEQYF.

This clonotype has just a few counts. The V call is TRBV20-1, the J call TRBJ2-3; D is ambiguous. Germline V gene data show CDR1 as DFQATT and CDR2 as SNEGSKA (reference sequence). The CDR3 sequence is 13 residues long. V lost 3 bases to trimming and J lost 5 bases, with 12 bases between them. The CDR3 here is CSASLSVGDTQYF. DNA for the CDR3: TGCAGTGCTAGTCTCTCAGTCGGAGATACGCAGTATTTT.

The chain links TRBV7-2 to TRBJ2-1; 8 bases fit TRBD1. Germline-derived CDR1 and CDR2 are SGHTA and FQGNSA. The CDR3 is made up of 15 amino acids. V lost 1 base to trimming and J lost 4 bases; unmatched junction nucleotides: 3. The CDR3 coding sequence is TGTGCCAGCAGCTTAGTGCAGGGGGCTTACAATGAGCAGTTCTTC. As protein: CASSLVQGAYNEQFF.

This clonotype was seen a handful of times. The chain links TRBV23-1 to TRBJ2-1; no firm D call. TRBV23-1 belongs to the ORF category, with a function that is uncertain. Trimming stripped 5 bases from V and 8 bases from J, with 10 bases between. The CDR3 covers 12 residues. The CDR3 protein is CASSEVGDEQFF. In DNA form, the CDR3 reads TGCGCCAGCAGTGAAGTCGGTGATGAGCAGTTCTTC.

In DNA, the CDR3 is TGTGCCAGCCAAGAGGTCTGGGGTGAAAAACTGTTTTTT. Residues: CASQEVWGEKLFF. V gene TRBV27 combines with J gene TRBJ1-4; D unclear. V was pared by 8 bases and J by 7 bases, with 14 bases between. The CDR3 sequence is 13 residues long. The germline CDR1 and CDR2 sequences are MNHEY and SMNVEV (reference sequence).

This clonotype was seen more than once but under ten times. CDR3: CASSDDLAQKGELFF. As DNA, the CDR3 is TGTGCCAGCAGTGACGATCTAGCGCAAAAGGGGGAGCTGTTTTTT. The V and J genes are TRBV2 and TRBJ2-2; a possible D gene is TRBD2 (6 bases). In germline, CDR1 is SNHLY, CDR2 FYNNEI. CDR3 length: 15 residues. The germline V and J ends were trimmed by 3 bases and 8 bases, with 16 bases remaining between them.

This clonotype has more than one count but fewer than ten. The chain is built from TRBV28 and TRBJ2-7, with 12 bases fitting TRBD2. Germline loops: CDR1 MDHEN, CDR2 SYDVKM. After removal of 5 bases from V and 3 bases from J, the junction contained 5 bases not matched to a gene. This CDR3 contains 15 residues. For the CDR3, the DNA is TGTGCCAGCAGTGACGGGACTAGCGGGTTCTACGAGCAGTACTTC. It translates to CASSDGTSGFYEQYF.

Many counts were recorded for this clonotype. V gene TRBV29-1 combines with J gene TRBJ2-5; no reliable D call. There are 13 residues in the CDR3. CDR1 is SQVTM and CDR2 is ANQGSEA in the germline V gene. V dropped 2 bases and J dropped 5 bases, with 12 bases sitting between them. CDR3 in amino acids: CSVENEAAETQYF. CDR3 nucleotide sequence: TGCAGCGTTGAAAATGAAGCTGCCGAGACCCAGTACTTC.

V usage is TRBV30 and J usage is TRBJ2-7; no clear D gene. The V end lost 3 bases, the J end lost 0 bases, and 9 bases lay between the germline ends. Germline assignment: CDR1 GTSNPN and CDR2 SVGIG (reference sequence). The CDR3 runs to 13 residues. CDR3 sequence: CAWRAGISYEQYF. The DNA of the CDR3 is TGTGCCTGGAGAGCAGGAATCTCCTACGAGCAGTACTTC.

A few counts support this clonotype. This chain connects TRBV7-3 to TRBJ2-3; 12 nucleotides match TRBD2. Germline CDR1 reads SGHTA; CDR2 reads FQGTGA. The CDR3 totals 17 residues. V lost 1 base and J lost 2; bases outside the gene matches: 4. The CDR3 bases are TGTGCCAGCAGCTTAAAGGGACTAGCGGGTTCCACAGATACGCAGTATTTT. Its translation: CASSLKGLAGSTDTQYF. The full variable domain, in which reference TRBV7-3 and TRBJ2-3 provide the parts outside the CDR3, is GAGVSQTPSNKVTEKGKYVELRCDPISGHTALYWYRQSLGQGPEFLIYFQGTGAADDSGLPNDRFFAVRPEGSVSTLKIQRTERGDSAVYLCASSLKGLAGSTDTQYFGPGTRLTVL.

In its sample, this clonotype was seen a few times. The rearrangement links TRBV7-9 to TRBJ2-7; 10 bases are a match to TRBD1. This CDR3 spans 14 amino acids. Unmatched junction bases numbered 5, after V lost 4 bases and J lost 5 bases. Germline CDR1 and CDR2: SEHNR and FQNEAQ (reference sequence). The CDR3 nucleotides read TGTGCCAGCAGCTCCGACAGGGGGCTGAACGAGCAGTACTTC. Its protein product is CASSSDRGLNEQYF.

A word on this clonotype: Given a much more abundant clone one base away, this may be a read error. This rearrangement joins TRBV7-2 to TRBJ1-1; D not resolved. With 1 base removed from V and 1 base from J, the gap between germline ends came to 4 bases. CDR3 size: 13 residues. Germline V lookup: CDR1 SGHTA, CDR2 FQGNSA. In nucleotides, the CDR3 is TGTGCCAGCAGCTTAGTTAAGAACACTGAAGCTTTCTTT. Residues: CASSLVKNTEAFF.

This clonotype appeared many times. This sequence joins TRBV11-3 and TRBJ2-2; D gene unclear. Germline values: CDR1 SGHNT, CDR2 YENEEA. V was shortened by 1 base and J by 0 bases, with 12 bases between the two germline ends. The CDR3 length is 17 residues. Written as DNA, the CDR3 is TGTGCCAGCAGCTTAGTGGTTGGCGGCTCGAACACCGGGGAGCTGTTTTTT. Translating gives CASSLVVGGSNTGELFF.